This T cell receptor (beta chain) was retrieved from a study of T cells after yellow fever vaccination. The study's findings and limits: Clonotypes appearing in both CD4 and CD8 compartments existed, and their share was small. The presence of abundant clonotypes contaminating from the bulk population was possible in FACS-sorted repertoires.

Trimming cost V 6 bases and J 9 bases; bases outside gene matches: 6. CDR1 is SGHTA, CDR2 FQGNSA, per germline. CDR3 length: 14 amino acids. This clonotype appeared many times. Its antigen is still unknown. MiXCR, run by TCRdb on the 5' RACE reads, gives a single entry per CDR3 protein. The table lists some 260,000 distinct CDR3 sequences, over 4.5% of them singletons. The V gene is TRBV7-2, the J gene TRBJ2-1, with 12 bases matching TRBD2. The input for sequencing was CD4+ T cells sorted from PBMCs, taken on the day of the yellow fever booster vaccination. The sequence was collected from a young man who received the YFV17D yellow fever vaccine. The CDR3 is CASRTSGGLGEQFF. The DNA of the CDR3 is TGTGCCAGCAGAACTAGCGGGGGGCTTGGTGAGCAGTTCTTC.